This T cell receptor beta chain emerged from a study of shared T cell receptors in the human thymus. This CDR3 region has 14 residues. The germline gives CDR1 SGHTA, CDR2 FQGNSA. Trimming left V 3 bases short and J 1 base short, with 9 bases between. The method was immunoSEQ multiplex PCR; TCRdb's version includes in-frame clones alone and lacks a portion of them. This sample has hundreds of thousands of clones, with about 90% found just once. The sample was also linked to a second study, of human thymus T cells. In that study: Resections from corrective heart surgery supplied the thymus tissue. Unrelated individuals reportedly shared highly overlapping thymic TCR repertoires.

The receptor's source is a boy younger than two with a congenital heart defect. Material: thymocytes. The V call is TRBV7-2, the J call TRBJ2-5, with a tentative D call TRBD2 (5 bases). This CDR3 reads CASSFSTTQETQYF. The CDR3 coding sequence is TGTGCCAGCAGCTTTTCGACTACCCAAGAGACCCAGTACTTC.